This T cell receptor (beta chain) was found in a study of CD8+CD57+ T cells in acquired aplastic anemia. Points from the study as a whole: Patients showed no significant difference from controls in CD8+ Simpson's diversity.

V was pared by 4 bases and J by 4 bases, with 11 bases between. This CDR3 region has 14 residues. In germline, CDR1 is SGDLS, CDR2 YYNGEE. TCR beta VDJ combinations and CDR3 sequences were profiled from genomic DNA. TCRdb processed the reads anew with MiXCR; each CDR3 protein has one entry. The table records under 350,000 distinct CDR3 sequences, approximately 58% of them present only once. Worth noting for this clonotype: The antigen remains unidentified.

Patients sequenced had flow cytometry evidence of CD8+CD57+ cell expansion. The sequenced sample consisted of sorted CD4+, CD8+, or CD8+CD57+ T cells (not recorded which) from PBMCs. The chain couples TRBV9 to TRBJ2-2; a weak D match, TRBD2 (6 bases). This sequence was found in a human donor with aplastic anemia. The CDR3 loop reads CASSPGTSTGELFF. Here the CDR3 DNA reads TGTGCCAGCAGCCCCGGGACTTCCACCGGGGAGCTGTTTTTT. The whole variable domain, filled in from reference TRBV9 and TRBJ2-2, reads DSGVTQTPKHLITATGQRVTLRCSPRSGDLSVYWYQQSLDQGLQFLIQYYNGEERAKGNILERFSAQQFPDLHSELNLSSLELGDSALYFCASSPGTSTGELFFGEGSRLTVL.